There are many counts of the clone carrying this T cell receptor beta chain. This sample is drawn from a study of blood T cell repertoires in COVID-19. Germline V lookup: CDR1 SGHVS, CDR2 FNYEAQ. The CDR3 has 14 amino acids. V was clipped by 0 bases and J by 8 bases, with 13 bases between them. Profiling relied on immunoSEQ multiplex PCR, and the TCRdb table lists in-frame clones only, not all of them. This sample carries about 310,000 clones, around 87% of them seen once, and the ten largest clones take around 4.5%. The TCR comes from a woman aged 18 to 35 with acute COVID-19. The material sequenced was PBMCs or T cells enriched from blood (not recorded which). The chain joins TRBV7-6 to TRBJ1-2; D is ambiguous. The chain's CDR3 is CASSLASGGRGYTF. CDR3 nucleotide sequence: TGTGCCAGCAGCTTAGCGAGTGGAGGGAGAGGCTACACCTTC.